These T cell receptor beta chains were read from a single sample in a study of Graves' ophthalmopathy and Graves' hyperthyroidism. TCRdb fed the multiplex PCR reads into MiXCR, producing one record per CDR3 protein. The sample shows hundreds of thousands of distinct CDR3 sequences, approximately 14% of them seen only once. Sequenced sample: blood. Receptors were obtained from a woman in her thirties with Graves' ophthalmopathy. CDR3s include the opening cysteine and the closing phenylalanine or tryptophan. The D gene is left open where the match is weak. Clone size is stated in some rows and not others, as once, few, many or a class when expanded.

-,TRBV11-3,-,TRBJ1-5,TGTGCCAGCAGCTTCTACCCCGATTGCAATCAGCCCCAGCATTTT,CASSFYPDCNQPQHF
many,TRBV7-9,-,TRBJ2-2,TGTGCCAGCAGCCTTAAGACTCTCGCGGCCGGGGAGCTGTTTTTT,CASSLKTLAAGELFF
many,TRBV27,-,TRBJ1-5,TGTGCCAGCAGCATACGGGGATTCTACAATCAGCCCCAGCATTTT,CASSIRGFYNQPQHF
many,TRBV27,-,TRBJ2-2,TGTGCCAGCAGCCCTTCGGCCGCGAACACCGGGGAGCTGTTTTTT,CASSPSAANTGELFF
-,TRBV6-5,-,TRBJ1-1,TGTGCCAGCAGTTCAGGGCCCACTGAAGCTGTCTTT,CASSSGPTEAVF
-,TRBV6-1,-,TRBJ1-1,TGTGCCAGCAGTGCCCCCGGGGATAACACTGAAGCTTTCTTT,CASSAPGDNTEAFF
few,TRBV12-3/TRBV12-4,-,TRBJ1-5,TGTGCCAGCAGTTTTGGGGGCGGGCATCAGCCCCAGCATTTT,CASSFGGGHQPQHF
many,TRBV6-5,-,TRBJ1-3,TGTGCCAGCAGTACCTCCATCCGCTCTGGAAACACCATATATTTT,CASSTSIRSGNTIYF
many,TRBV2,TRBD2,TRBJ2-7,TGTGCCAGCAGCCCTAGCGGGAGAAATCAGTACGAGCAGCACTTC,CASSPSGRNQYEQHF
many,TRBV14,-,TRBJ2-5,TGTGCCAGCAGCCAGACCGCGGGGCCACTACAAGAGACCCAGTACTTC,CASSQTAGPLQETQYF
many,TRBV13,TRBD2,TRBJ2-7,TGTGCCAGCAGCCGGACTAGCCCCGGGGAGCAGTACTTC,CASSRTSPGEQYF
many,TRBV11-3,-,TRBJ1-1,TGTGCCAGCACCATACGGCCCAGAAAGAACACTGAAGCTTTCTTT,CASTIRPRKNTEAFF
-,TRBV6-2/TRBV6-3,TRBD1,TRBJ2-7,TGTGCCAGCGGAGGCAGGGGGCTGGAGCAGTACTTC,CASGGRGLEQYF
-,TRBV29-1,-,TRBJ2-7,TGCAGCGTTGGACAGGCGTCCTCCTACGATCAGTACTTC,CSVGQASSYDQYF
many,TRBV27,-,TRBJ1-2,TGTGCCAGCAGTTTATCGAGCCTAGTCCACTATGGCTACACCTTC,CASSLSSLVHYGYTF
few,TRBV7-6,TRBD2,TRBJ2-7,TGTGCCAGCAGCTTAGGTGCAGGTAGCGGGACCGCCAGGGCCTACGAGCAGTACTTC,CASSLGAGSGTARAYEQYF
-,TRBV28,-,TRBJ2-6,TGTGCCAGCAGTTTACACTCTGGGGCCAACGTCCTGACTTTC,CASSLHSGANVLTF
many,TRBV6-5,-,TRBJ1-1,TGTGCCAGCAGTTCCGGGATGAACACTGAAGCTTTCTTT,CASSSGMNTEAFF
many,TRBV6-5,TRBD1,TRBJ2-5,TGTGCCAGCAGTTACCTAGGACAGGGTGAGGAGACCCAGTACTTC,CASSYLGQGEETQYF
few,TRBV20-1,-,TRBJ2-5,TGCAGTGCTGGTGAGGGGCGGGGAGAAGAGATCCAGTACTTC,CSAGEGRGEEIQYF
many,TRBV29-1,TRBD1,TRBJ2-5,TGCAGCGTTGAAGGACAGGGTCGCAGGGAAGAGACCCAGTACTTC,CSVEGQGRREETQYF
few,TRBV30,-,TRBJ1-1,TGTGCCTGGAGTGTAGGGGGGCAGATCACTGAAGCTTTCTTT,CAWSVGGQITEAFF
many,TRBV6-5,-,TRBJ2-7,TGTGCCAGCAGTTCCCAGGGTCCCGAGCAGTACTTC,CASSSQGPEQYF
-,TRBV7-2,-,TRBJ1-3,TGTGCCAGCAGCTTGTGGAACACCATATATTTT,CASSLWNTIYF
many,TRBV10-3,-,TRBJ1-2,TGTGCCATCAGTGGGGGGCTCAACTATGGCTACACCTTC,CAISGGLNYGYTF
many,TRBV6-1,TRBD1,TRBJ2-2,TGTGCCAGCAGTGAAAAGGGACAGGGGACCGGGGAGCTGTTTTTT,CASSEKGQGTGELFF
many,TRBV20-1,-,TRBJ2-5,TGCAGTGCTAGGGCTGGCCAAGAGACCCAGTACTTC,CSARAGQETQYF
many,TRBV10-3,TRBD2,TRBJ2-7,TGTGCCTCTAGCGGGGGACTGTACGAGCAGTACTTC,CASSGGLYEQYF
many,TRBV5-1,TRBD1,TRBJ2-7,TGCGCCAGCGGGCAGGGGGCCGGAGAGCAGTACTTC,CASGQGAGEQYF
many,TRBV20-1,TRBD2,TRBJ2-2,TGCAGTGCTAAGACTAGCGGGGGGGACACCGGGGAGCTGTTTTTT,CSAKTSGGDTGELFF
many,TRBV6-1,-,TRBJ2-7,TGTGCCAGCAGTCGGACAGCCAGCTCCTACGAGCAGTACTTC,CASSRTASSYEQYF
few,TRBV19,TRBD2,TRBJ2-5,TGTGCCAGTAGTACGCCTCGAGGGACTAGCGGAAAAGAGACCCAGTACTTC,CASSTPRGTSGKETQYF
few,TRBV6-5,-,TRBJ1-6,TGTGCCAGCAGTTACTCGATCGGTACCGGCCGGAGGACCGGGAGTTCACCCCTCCACTTT,CASSYSIGTGRRTGSSPLHF
many,TRBV6-5,-,TRBJ1-2,TGTGCCAGCAGTTACATACAGTTCTATGGCTACACCTTC,CASSYIQFYGYTF
few,TRBV6-5,TRBD1,TRBJ2-2,TGTGCCAGCAGTTACATAGGCAGGGGGCCCGGGGAGCTGTTTTTT,CASSYIGRGPGELFF
few,TRBV2,-,TRBJ1-3,TGTGCCAGCAACGGGAACATCTACTCTGGAAACACCATATATTTT,CASNGNIYSGNTIYF
many,TRBV20-1,-,TRBJ1-4,TGCAGTGCTAGAGGACGTCAGTGGCGCACTAATGAAAAACTGTTTTTT,CSARGRQWRTNEKLFF
many,TRBV12-3/TRBV12-4,-,TRBJ1-1,TGTGCCAGCAGTTTCAGTCCCCGAATGAACACTGAAGCTTTCTTT,CASSFSPRMNTEAFF
-,TRBV12-3/TRBV12-4,-,TRBJ2-2,TGTGCCAGCAGTTTAGCAGTCGTCCCCGGGGAGCTGTTTTTT,CASSLAVVPGELFF
many,TRBV20-1,-,TRBJ1-2,TGCAGCGTCCCAACGGTTTATGGCTACACCTTC,CSVPTVYGYTF
many,TRBV6-1,-,TRBJ1-1,TGTGCCAGCAGGGACCGTTACTCCACTGAAGCTTTCTTT,CASRDRYSTEAFF
many,TRBV12-3/TRBV12-4,-,TRBJ1-1,TGTGCCAGCAGCGCCGACAACTCAGACACTGAAGCTTTCTTT,CASSADNSDTEAFF
many,TRBV3-1,TRBD1,TRBJ2-5,TGTGCCAGCAGCCAAGGCGCGGGACAGGGGCAAGAGACCCAGTACTTC,CASSQGAGQGQETQYF
many,TRBV12-3/TRBV12-4,-,TRBJ2-5,TGTGCCAGCAGTTTCGGAGAGGTAGAGACCCAGTACTTC,CASSFGEVETQYF
few,TRBV29-1,TRBD1,TRBJ2-7,TGCAGCGTTGAAGAAGAACAGGGGCTAGAGCAGTACTTC,CSVEEEQGLEQYF
many,TRBV25-1,-,TRBJ1-1,TGTGCCAGCAGTGAATATGGACGGAACACTGAAGCTTTCTTT,CASSEYGRNTEAFF
-,TRBV24-1,-,TRBJ2-7,TGTGCCACCAGTGATGTTACTGGCTACGAGCAGTACTTC,CATSDVTGYEQYF
-,TRBV5-1,-,TRBJ2-4,TGCGCCAGCAGCTTGGTAGGATCGGGAAACATTCAGTACTTC,CASSLVGSGNIQYF
many,TRBV6-2/TRBV6-3,TRBD1,TRBJ1-6,TGTGCCAGCAGTTGGACAGGGGGAAGTTCACCCCTCCACTTT,CASSWTGGSSPLHF
once,TRBV7-8,-,TRBJ2-5,TGTGCCAGCAGCCCACTACAGGGCCAAGAGACCCAGTACTTC,CASSPLQGQETQYF
-,TRBV19,-,TRBJ1-6,TGTGCCAGTAGTATGTTGGGGGGGAATTCACACCTCAACTTT,CASSMLGGNSHLNF